This is a list of T cell receptor beta chains from one sample in a study of beta chain features in type 1 diabetes. Measured with immunoSEQ multiplex PCR; TCRdb has only the in-frame clones, and not every one. In the table there are some 350,000 clones, 13% of which are singletons. The material sequenced was naive CD4+ T cells from blood. The receptors originated from a young woman with type 1 diabetes. The CDR3 runs from the conserved cysteine through the conserved F or W. Fields, in order: V gene, D gene, J gene, clone size, CDR3 protein, CDR3 DNA. D genes are given only for firm matches. Not all rows give a size; the values are once, few, many and, for expanded clones, a class.

TRBV5-1	TRBD1	TRBJ1-2	-	CANSLVAPGQGRAGYTF	TGCGCCAACAGCTTGGTAGCCCCGGGACAGGGGCGGGCCGGCTACACCTTC
TRBV7-9	-	TRBJ2-1	few	CASSPRDTYNEQFF	TGTGCCAGCAGCCCCCGGGACACCTACAATGAGCAGTTCTTC
TRBV2	TRBD1	TRBJ1-1	-	CASRRDSNTEAFF	TGTGCCAGCAGGCGGGACAGTAACACTGAAGCTTTCTTT
TRBV28	-	TRBJ2-2	few	CASSFYGELFF	TGTGCCAGCAGTTTTTACGGGGAGCTGTTTTTT
TRBV29-1	TRBD1	TRBJ1-2	few	CSVDRGFYGYTF	TGCAGCGTTGACAGGGGGTTCTATGGCTACACCTTC
TRBV5-8	TRBD1	TRBJ1-1	few	CASSPGTGATEAFF	TGTGCCAGCAGCCCCGGGACAGGGGCCACTGAAGCTTTCTTT
TRBV18	-	TRBJ2-3	-	CASSPPSQSTDTQYF	TGTGCCAGCTCCCCCCCATCGCAGAGCACAGATACGCAGTATTTT
TRBV2	-	TRBJ2-2	few	CARRQFFNTGELFF	TGTGCCAGAAGACAGTTTTTCAACACCGGGGAGCTGTTTTTT
TRBV5-1	-	TRBJ2-1	-	CASSLDVGEDEQFF	TGCGCCAGCAGCTTGGATGTGGGGGAGGATGAGCAGTTCTTC
TRBV28	-	TRBJ2-2	-	CASSLGGTIQTGELFF	TGTGCCAGCAGTTTGGGGGGGACAATACAAACCGGGGAGCTGTTTTTT
TRBV19	-	TRBJ2-7	-	CASSIEGHAGAEQYF	TGTGCCAGTAGTATTGAGGGACACGCAGGGGCCGAGCAGTACTTC
TRBV7-9	-	TRBJ1-5	few	CASSPDKSNQPQHF	TGTGCCAGCAGCCCGGACAAAAGCAATCAGCCCCAGCATTTT
TRBV5-1	TRBD1	TRBJ2-2	-	CASRGTGTAGELFF	TGCGCCAGCAGAGGGACAGGGACGGCCGGGGAGCTGTTTTTT
TRBV18	-	TRBJ1-5	-	CASSPGQGSGNQPQHF	TGTGCCAGCTCACCAGGCCAGGGGTCGGGCAATCAGCCCCAGCATTTT
TRBV19	TRBD2	TRBJ2-2	few	CASSILAANTGELFF	TGTGCCAGTAGTATCCTAGCGGCGAACACCGGGGAGCTGTTTTTT
TRBV18	TRBD2	TRBJ2-1	-	CASSRGLAFLSEQFF	TGTGCCAGCTCACGGGGACTAGCGTTTTTGTCTGAGCAGTTCTTC
TRBV5-1	-	TRBJ2-1	few	CASSLEAEAFSYNEQFF	TGCGCCAGCAGCTTGGAAGCGGAAGCCTTCTCCTACAATGAGCAGTTCTTC
TRBV5-4	TRBD2	TRBJ2-5	once	CASSLSWSAGGTETQYF	TGTGCCAGCAGCTTGTCGTGGAGTGCGGGGGGCACTGAGACCCAGTACTTC
TRBV6-5	-	TRBJ2-5	few	CASSSPGWTQYF	TGTGCCAGCAGTAGCCCCGGGTGGACCCAGTACTTC
TRBV7-9	-	TRBJ2-5	-	CASSSRSTIQETQYF	TGTGCCAGCAGCTCCCGCTCGACTATCCAAGAGACCCAGTACTTC
TRBV29-1	TRBD2	TRBJ2-7	-	CSVRGVGEQYF	TGCAGCGTTCGGGGGGTGGGGGAGCAGTACTTC
TRBV11-2	TRBD1	TRBJ1-2	few	CASSLVGQNYGYTF	TGTGCCAGCAGCTTAGTGGGACAGAACTATGGCTACACCTTC
TRBV20-1	-	TRBJ2-1	few	CSAKKRDEQFF	TGCAGTGCTAAGAAGAGGGATGAGCAGTTCTTC
TRBV28	-	TRBJ2-3	few	CAARRRQGQDTQYF	TGTGCCGCTCGCAGGCGGCAGGGTCAAGATACGCAGTATTTT
TRBV29-1	-	TRBJ2-7	few	CSVVQGLRTYEQYF	TGCAGCGTTGTTCAGGGTTTACGAACCTACGAGCAGTACTTC
TRBV9	-	TRBJ2-1	few	CASSVSQENSYNEQFF	TGTGCCAGCAGCGTATCACAGGAAAACTCCTACAATGAGCAGTTCTTC
TRBV5-8	-	TRBJ1-2	few	CASSPERAVSGYTF	TGTGCCAGCAGCCCTGAGCGGGCGGTCTCGGGCTACACCTTC
TRBV4-1	TRBD2	TRBJ2-1	-	CASSHRGGRSWSEQFF	TGCGCCAGCAGCCACCGGGGGGGACGTAGTTGGAGTGAGCAGTTCTTC
TRBV4-3	-	TRBJ2-3	-	CASSQASDTQYF	TGCGCCAGCAGCCAAGCCTCCGATACGCAGTATTTT
TRBV19	TRBD1	TRBJ1-5	-	CASRIRQGGNQPQHF	TGTGCCAGTAGGATAAGACAGGGAGGCAATCAGCCCCAGCATTTT
TRBV10-3	TRBD1	TRBJ2-1	few	CAINHRGDYNEQFF	TGTGCCATCAACCACAGGGGAGACTACAATGAGCAGTTCTTC
TRBV25-1	-	TRBJ1-4	few	CASSEYGGLREKLFF	TGTGCCAGCAGTGAATATGGAGGCCTTAGAGAAAAACTGTTTTTT
TRBV11-2	-	TRBJ2-5	-	CASSLGAVQETQYF	TGTGCCAGCAGCCTCGGAGCGGTCCAAGAGACCCAGTACTTC
TRBV9	TRBD1	TRBJ1-3	few	CASSVRGASGNTIYF	TGTGCCAGCAGCGTCAGGGGGGCCTCTGGAAACACCATATATTTT
TRBV5-1	TRBD2	TRBJ2-5	-	CASSLSGGRETQYF	TGCGCCAGCAGCTTGTCGGGGGGGCGAGAGACCCAGTACTTC
TRBV25-1	-	TRBJ2-2	few	CASTGTNTGELFF	TGTGCCAGCACCGGGACAAACACCGGGGAGCTGTTTTTT
TRBV4-1	-	TRBJ2-1	few	CASSRGGGGPGNEQFF	TGCGCCAGCAGCCGCGGGGGAGGGGGGCCCGGCAATGAGCAGTTCTTC
TRBV2	-	TRBJ2-7	few	CASRARDYEQYF	TGTGCCAGCAGAGCCAGGGACTACGAGCAGTACTTC
TRBV6-6	-	TRBJ1-2	-	CASSYTSTGGYGYTF	TGTGCCAGCAGTTACACCTCGACAGGCGGCTATGGCTACACCTTC
TRBV4-3	TRBD1	TRBJ1-2	-	CASSQGDRGEGYTF	TGCGCCAGCAGCCAAGGGGACAGGGGTGAGGGCTACACCTTC
TRBV6-6	TRBD2	TRBJ2-3	few	CASRRAGAGSDTQYF	TGTGCCAGCAGGCGAGCGGGAGCGGGCTCAGATACGCAGTATTTT
TRBV6-5	-	TRBJ1-2	-	CASRPDNLYGYTF	TGTGCCAGCAGGCCTGACAACCTCTATGGCTACACCTTC
TRBV10-2	-	TRBJ1-5	-	CASPRGSDQPQHF	TGCGCCAGCCCCAGAGGGAGCGATCAGCCCCAGCATTTT
TRBV28	-	TRBJ1-2	few	CASSLSPQGKGYYGYTF	TGTGCCAGCAGTTTATCCCCTCAGGGGAAGGGTTACTATGGCTACACCTTC
TRBV9	-	TRBJ2-1	-	CASSAPGIRDNEQFF	TGTGCCAGCAGCGCGCCGGGCATCAGGGACAATGAGCAGTTCTTC
TRBV5-6	TRBD2	TRBJ2-5	few	CASSLLTGGAQYF	TGTGCCAGCAGCTTGTTAACGGGAGGGGCCCAGTACTTC
TRBV7-9	TRBD2	TRBJ2-1	few	CASSLGLAGVSSYNEQFF	TGTGCCAGCAGCCTGGGACTAGCGGGAGTCAGCTCCTACAATGAGCAGTTCTTC
TRBV15	TRBD2	TRBJ2-1	few	CATSRGLAGRYNEQFF	TGTGCCACCAGCAGAGGGCTAGCGGGCCGCTACAATGAGCAGTTCTTC
TRBV15	-	TRBJ2-5	few	CATSRNTGFETQYF	TGTGCCACCAGCAGAAATACAGGGTTCGAGACCCAGTACTTC
TRBV5-1	TRBD2	TRBJ2-4	-	CASSLTGGSTHF	TGCGCCAGCAGCTTGACGGGGGGATCAACGCACTTC
TRBV6-5	TRBD2	TRBJ2-3	few	CAFSGTSEDTQYF	TGTGCCTTTTCCGGGACTAGCGAAGATACGCAGTATTTT
TRBV25-1	TRBD2	TRBJ2-1	few	CASRGLKREGIGDNEQFF	TGTGCCAGCAGGGGGTTAAAGCGGGAGGGGATAGGGGACAATGAGCAGTTCTTC
TRBV7-8	TRBD1	TRBJ1-2	-	CASSSYGTGVGYTF	TGTGCCAGCAGCTCTTACGGGACAGGGGTCGGCTACACCTTC
TRBV6-1	-	TRBJ1-2	few	CASSVQDLRGGYTF	TGTGCCAGCAGTGTGCAGGATCTAAGGGGTGGCTACACCTTC
TRBV30	-	TRBJ2-7	few	CAWAPGQWGEQYF	TGTGCCTGGGCACCGGGACAATGGGGCGAGCAGTACTTC